Listed below are T cell receptor beta chains from one sample, sequenced in a study of T-cell reconstitution after alpha-beta-depleted transplantation in children. MiXCR was run by TCRdb on the PCR reads, yielding one entry per CDR3 protein. The sample contains 27,000 or so distinct CDR3 sequences, over 15% of which appear only once. The material sequenced was PBMCs, mostly from graft donor cells, taken 60 days after TCRalphabeta/CD19-depleted stem cell transplant. Receptors originate from a male patient aged 2 to 10 who had a stem cell transplant for acute lymphoblastic leukemia, so the T cells may come from the graft donor. The CDR3 runs from the conserved cysteine through the conserved F or W. The D gene is left open where the match is weak. Clone sizes are given selectively: once, few, many, or a class where the clone is expanded.

d_gene	abundance	v_gene	j_gene	CDR3nt	CDR3aa
TRBD1	many	TRBV28	TRBJ2-7	TGTGCCAGCAGTTTTTTCGGGACAGGGAGTCGCGAGCAGTACTTC	CASSFFGTGSREQYF
-	-	TRBV12-3/TRBV12-4	TRBJ2-1	TGTGCCAGCACCCGGGGCCACAATGAGCAGTTCTTC	CASTRGHNEQFF
TRBD2	many	TRBV5-1	TRBJ2-1	TGCGCCAGCAGCCCTTTAGCGGGGGGCGACAATGAGCAGTTCTTC	CASSPLAGGDNEQFF
TRBD2	once	TRBV20-1	TRBJ2-3	TGCAGTGCGCCACTAGCGGGGGGGCCAGATACGCAGTATTTT	CSAPLAGGPDTQYF
TRBD1	many	TRBV30	TRBJ2-2	TGTGCCTGGAGCCGACAGGGGCGCACCGGGGAGCTGTTTTTT	CAWSRQGRTGELFF
-	-	TRBV20-1	TRBJ1-1	TGCAGTGCTAGAAAGCAGTGGGGCACTGAAGCTTTCTTT	CSARKQWGTEAFF
TRBD1	-	TRBV27	TRBJ2-3	TGTGCCAGCAGTGAAGGGACAGGGGGATCGCAGTATTTT	CASSEGTGGSQYF
TRBD1	many	TRBV6-5	TRBJ2-5	TGTGCCAGCAGCCGTGGACAGGGCTGGCAAGAGACCCAGTACTTC	CASSRGQGWQETQYF
-	many	TRBV4-3	TRBJ2-1	TGCGCCAGCAGCCAAGATAGGACCAACAATCGTGAGCAGTTCTTC	CASSQDRTNNREQFF
-	-	TRBV3-1	TRBJ2-3	TGTGCCAGCAGTCACCTAGCCTCGCGAGAAAACTTCCCGCAGTATTTT	CASSHLASRENFPQYF
-	few	TRBV20-1	TRBJ1-1	TGCAGTGCTAAGAGCAGCCCGAACACTGAAGCTTTCTTT	CSAKSSPNTEAFF
-	few	TRBV5-1	TRBJ2-7	TGCGCCAGCAGCTTCGACAGGTACGAGCAGTACTTC	CASSFDRYEQYF
-	few	TRBV4-3	TRBJ2-4	TGCGCCAGCAGCCAAGGGAGTCGACAGTCGGTTCAGTACTTC	CASSQGSRQSVQYF
-	few	TRBV6-5	TRBJ2-4	TGTGCCAGCAGTTACACCTATGGAGCCAAAAACATTCAGTACTTC	CASSYTYGAKNIQYF
-	many	TRBV6-5	TRBJ2-7	TGTGCCAGCAGTTACGACGGTACCCCTACCTACGAGCAGTACTTC	CASSYDGTPTYEQYF
TRBD2	many	TRBV12-3/TRBV12-4	TRBJ2-3	TGTGCCAGCAGCTTCTGGGACTACCGAGATACGCAGTATTTT	CASSFWDYRDTQYF